This T cell receptor (beta chain) came from a study of T cell changes during pregnancy in multiple sclerosis. Per the germline V gene, CDR1 is SQVTM and CDR2 is ANQGSEA. The CDR3 consists of 14 residues. Trimming stripped 7 bases from V and 8 bases from J, with 20 bases between. Clones were read by immunoSEQ multiplex PCR, and TCRdb kept only the in-frame ones, dropping some. The repertoire has 70,000 to 100,000 clones, roughly 91% of them found once; the top ten carry 1%. The sequenced sample was peripheral blood, obtained in the first trimester of pregnancy. V and J are TRBV29-1 and TRBJ1-4; D is possibly TRBD1 (6 bases). The origin of this receptor is a female donor with multiple sclerosis, enrolled in a pregnancy study. The CDR3 loop is CSALRGTWGEKLFF. DNA for the CDR3: TGCAGCGCCCTCAGGGGAACCTGGGGAGAAAAACTGTTTTTT. Looking up the rest from reference TRBV29-1 and TRBJ1-4 gives the full variable domain: SAVISQKPSRDICQRGTSLTIQCQVDSQVTMMFWYRQQPGQSLTLIATANQGSEATYESGFVIDKFPISRPNLTFSTLTVSNMSPEDSSIYLCSALRGTWGEKLFFGSGTQLSVL.